The TCR beta chain under discussion was sequenced for a study of CD8 T cells in ankylosing spondylitis. MiXCR, applied by TCRdb to the 5' RACE reads, yields one record per CDR3 protein. The sample yields more than 200,000 distinct CDR3 sequences, around 25% seen once. CDR1 SGHAT and CDR2 FQDESV come from the germline V gene (reference sequence). The CDR3 length is 18 residues. The V end was cut by 0 bases, the J end by 0 bases, with 15 bases between. This sequence originates from a male donor with ankylosing spondylitis or in good health (not recorded which). The material sequenced was blood, either unsorted or a sorted T cell fraction (not recorded which). The chain employs TRBV11-1 and TRBJ2-1; the D gene is possibly TRBD1 (6 bases). The CDR3 bases are TGTGCCAGCAGCTTAGCGTCTAAAGACAGGTCCTCCTACAATGAGCAGTTCTTC. Translated, it gives CASSLASKDRSSYNEQFF.